The source of this TCR beta chain is a study of control samples from healthy donors and cancer patients. Germline V gene lookup returns CDR1 LGHDT and CDR2 YNNKEL (reference sequence). V was shortened by 4 bases and J by 1 base, with 10 bases between the two germline ends. The CDR3 sequence is 14 residues long. Some clones are missing from TCRdb's copy, which holds only in-frame ones; the method was immunoSEQ multiplex PCR. The table lists 85,000 to 90,000 clones, around nine tenths of them singletons, with around a fifth in the top ten. The TCR sequence derives from a man aged 25 to 40 in good health. The chain has TRBV3-1 (or the pseudogene TRBV3-2) and TRBJ1-1; possible D gene TRBD1, 6 bases. The specimen was blood. CDR3 DNA: TGTGCCAGCAGCCCAGGGGACAAGAACACTGAAGCTTTCTTT. Translated, it gives CASSPGDKNTEAFF.